This T cell receptor (beta chain) was recovered during a study of cytomegalovirus exposure and HLA in healthy donors. Amplification used 60 Vbeta primers and 13 Jbeta primers. Clones were sequenced by immunoSEQ multiplex PCR, and TCRdb holds only the in-frame ones, with some missing. Of some 150,000 clones in the sample, roughly three quarters were seen once. This CDR3 is 15 amino acids long. Germline V gene lookup returns CDR1 SNHLY and CDR2 FYNNEI. The ends were cut back, 3 bases at V and 0 bases at J, with 11 bases in the middle. Sequencing used PBMCs. V gene TRBV2 combines with J gene TRBJ1-1; D remains unclear. The receptor was derived from a male donor in good health and CMV-seronegative. In nucleotides, the CDR3 is TGTGCCAGCAGTGACTCCGCGGATATGAACACTGAAGCTTTCTTT. Its translation: CASSDSADMNTEAFF.